This T cell receptor (beta chain) was profiled in a study of Ad26.COV2.S vaccination and SARS-CoV-2 variants. Sequencing was performed with immunoSEQ multiplex PCR; in TCRdb, only in-frame clones are kept and a portion is missing. The sample holds 450,000 to 550,000 clones, roughly 87% seen once. The sample's treatment: roughly 18 received Ad26.COV2.S at low or high dose, single or two shots; a few received placebo; per-sample allocation not given. The study sampled participants on day 63 after the first vaccine or placebo injection. The source is a person between 18 and 60 years old who received the Ad26.COV2.S COVID-19 vaccine or a placebo. The sample was peripheral blood, taken in a trial of Ad26.COV2.S vaccine versus placebo.

DNA of the CDR3: TGCGCCAGCAGCCAAGGGTTGTCGGGCAGTGGGGCCAACGTCCTGACTTTC. Translated, it gives CASSQGLSGSGANVLTF. The V and J genes are TRBV4-1 and TRBJ2-6; D remains unclear. Germline V gives CDR1 MGHRA, CDR2 YSYEKL. The CDR3 totals 17 residues. V was pared by 1 base and J by 3 bases, with 13 bases between.